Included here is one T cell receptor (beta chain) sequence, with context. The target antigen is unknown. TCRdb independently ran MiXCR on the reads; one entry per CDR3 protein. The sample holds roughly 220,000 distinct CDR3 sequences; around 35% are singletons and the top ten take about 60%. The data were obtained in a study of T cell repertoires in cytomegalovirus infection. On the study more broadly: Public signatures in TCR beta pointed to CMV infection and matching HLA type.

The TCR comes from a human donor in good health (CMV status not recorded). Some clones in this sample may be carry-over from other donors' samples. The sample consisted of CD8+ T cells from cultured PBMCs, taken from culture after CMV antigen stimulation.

CDR3 sequence reads: CASSAPGRSSIGYTF. The DNA for the CDR3 is TGTGCCAGCAGCGCTCCGGGACGGAGCTCTATCGGCTACACCTTC. The chain links TRBV7-9 to TRBJ1-2; the D gene is possibly TRBD1 (5 bases). The CDR3 has 15 amino acids. The V and J ends lost 5 bases and 8 bases respectively, with 21 bases between them. Germline CDR1 and CDR2: SEHNR and FQNEAQ (reference sequence). The whole variable domain, remainder taken from reference TRBV7-9 and TRBJ1-2, is DTGVSQNPRHKITKRGQNVTFRCDPISEHNRLYWYRQTLGQGPEFLTYFQNEAQLEKSRLLSDRFSAERPKGSFSTLEIQRTEQGDSAMYLCASSAPGRSSIGYTFGSGTRLTVV.